The sample holds many counts of the clone carrying this T cell receptor (beta chain). Antigen: not known. The CDR3 spans 14 residues. The ends lost 4 bases at V and 6 bases at J; junction bases unmatched: 6. CDR1 SNHLY and CDR2 FYNNEI come from the germline V gene. As for time point: sample taken at primary tumor resection. Whole RNA, which was extracted from tumor, nontumor lung tissue or frozen PBMC, was sequenced without any cell sorting. The sample is drawn from a study of spatial heterogeneity in lung cancer. The study's findings and limits: Among blood samples, ubiquitous expanded tumor TCRs appeared more at resection than at follow-up.

Every TCR cDNA molecule bore a unique molecular identifier. In TCRdb, the 5' RACE reads were re-called with MiXCR into one record per CDR3 protein. Seen here are 35,000 to 55,000 distinct CDR3 sequences, around 13% observed once, and the top ten hold 50% to 60%. This specimen was PBMCs, taken at surgery. The receptor was isolated from a male donor with early-stage non-small cell lung cancer. This chain connects TRBV2 to TRBJ2-7; 10 positions match TRBD2. The CDR3 DNA reads as TGTGCCAGCAGTGCCCTGGGACTAGCGACCGAGCAGTACTTC. This gives the protein CASSALGLATEQYF.